The 10 T cell receptor beta chains listed next were all sequenced from one sample in a study of preoperative IRX-2 immunotherapy in early breast cancer. TCRdb's copy holds only in-frame clones and misses some; the assay was immunoSEQ multiplex PCR. The table shows around 34,000 clones, with 90% to 95% occurring only once. Treatment defined: preoperative locoregional IRX-2 cytokine immunotherapy. The specimen was obtained from a patient treated with IRX-2 immunotherapy. Receptors originate from a human donor with breast cancer.

This rearrangement joins TRBV5-5 to TRBJ1-1; a possible D gene is TRBD1 (6 bases). Per germline, CDR1 SGHKS and CDR2 YYEKEE (reference sequence). V was cut by 3 bases and J by 2 bases, with 14 bases left in between. CDR3 size: 15 residues. The CDR3 DNA is TGTGCCAGCAGCTCCCTCCACAGGGTCAACACTGAAGCTTTCTTT. It is translated as CASSSLHRVNTEAFF.

V usage is TRBV15 and J usage is TRBJ2-7; D is unresolved. CDR3 length: 14 amino acids. Per germline, CDR1 LNHNV and CDR2 YYDKDF (reference sequence). Between the trimmed V and J ends, which lost 3 bases and 3 bases, there was a span of 12 bases. The CDR3 loop is CATSRDPTLYEQYF. The CDR3, as DNA: TGTGCCACCAGCAGGGACCCGACCCTCTACGAGCAGTACTTC.

The chain employs TRBV18 and TRBJ1-2; D unclear. Trimming cost V 2 bases and J 6 bases, with 16 bases left between them. CDR3 length equals 15 residues. Germline V gene lookup returns CDR1 KGHSH and CDR2 LQKENI. The CDR3 DNA reads as TGTGCCAGCTCACCAAGATCCGGGATTGGGGATGGCTACACCTTC. Protein: CASSPRSGIGDGYTF.

The gene calls are TRBV9 and TRBJ2-5; TRBD2 agrees at 12 bases. The CDR3 spans 16 residues. The germline V gene has CDR1 SGDLS and CDR2 YYNGEE. The ends lost 0 bases at V and 4 bases at J; junction bases unmatched: 4. CDR3 coding DNA: TGTGCCAGCAGCGTAGTCCCGACTAGCGGGGGAGAGACCCAGTACTTC. As protein: CASSVVPTSGGETQYF. Looking up the rest from reference TRBV9 and TRBJ2-5 gives the full variable domain: DSGVTQTPKHLITATGQRVTLRCSPRSGDLSVYWYQQSLDQGLQFLIQYYNGEERAKGNILERFSAQQFPDLHSELNLSSLELGDSALYFCASSVVPTSGGETQYFGPGTRLLVL.

The chain combines TRBV19 with TRBJ1-2; maybe TRBD1 (6 bases). The ends were cut back, 3 bases at V and 7 bases at J, with 15 bases in the middle. The CDR3 loop spans 14 amino acids. Germline-derived CDR1 and CDR2 are LNHDA and SQIVND (reference sequence). The CDR3 region is CASSIMGHFFGYTF. Written as DNA, the CDR3 is TGTGCCAGTAGTATTATGGGACACTTCTTTGGCTACACCTTC. The full variable domain, in which reference TRBV19 and TRBJ1-2 provide the parts outside the CDR3, is DGGITQSPKYLFRKEGQNVTLSCEQNLNHDAMYWYRQDPGQGLRLIYYSQIVNDFQKGDIAEGYSVSREKKESFPLTVTSAQKNPTAFYLCASSIMGHFFGYTFGSGTRLTVV.

This chain links TRBV16 with TRBJ2-7, with D perhaps TRBD1 (5 bases). V was shortened by 4 bases and J by 6 bases, with 22 bases between the two germline ends. There are 16 residues in the CDR3. The germline gives CDR1 KGHSY, CDR2 FQNENV. This CDR3 is CASSRKGSQFSREQYF. As DNA, the CDR3 is TGTGCCAGCAGCCGCAAGGGGTCCCAGTTCTCTCGCGAGCAGTACTTC.

This sequence joins TRBV6-6 and TRBJ1-4; no reliable D call. The V end lost 5 bases, the J end lost 4 bases, and 14 bases lay between the germline ends. CDR1 MNHNY and CDR2 SVGAGI come from the germline V gene (reference sequence). CDR3 length: 15 amino acids. The CDR3, as DNA: TGTGCCAGCAGTAAACCCGGACTGAATAATGAAAAACTGTTTTTT. Its protein product is CASSKPGLNNEKLFF.

This clone was seen once. CDR3 DNA: TGTGCCAGCTCTCCATATTGGGGAAACACCATATATTTT. Translation gives CASSPYWGNTIYF. The genes are TRBV18 and TRBJ1-3; D not resolved. CDR3 length: 13 residues. Germline CDR1 and CDR2: KGHSH and LQKENI. V shed 6 bases and J shed 4 bases, with 10 bases lying between them.

V gene TRBV4-1 combines with J gene TRBJ2-7; D may be TRBD1 (5 bases). Trimming removed 1 base at V and 7 bases at J, with 17 bases between. The CDR3 length is 15 residues. Germline V gene sequence: CDR1 MGHRA, CDR2 YSYEKL. CDR3 DNA sequence: TGCGCCAGCAGCCAAGTCTATGGCAGGGCTCAAGAGCAGTACTTC. The encoded protein is CASSQVYGRAQEQYF.

This chain uses TRBV15 with TRBJ1-4; TRBD1 agrees at 12 bases. CDR3 length: 17 residues. V lost 5 bases to trimming and J lost 7 bases; unmatched junction nucleotides: 11. Germline V gives CDR1 LNHNV, CDR2 YYDKDF (reference sequence). CDR3: CATSGGIPGQGAEKLFF. The CDR3 bases are TGTGCCACCAGCGGAGGAATACCGGGACAGGGGGCTGAAAAACTGTTTTTT.